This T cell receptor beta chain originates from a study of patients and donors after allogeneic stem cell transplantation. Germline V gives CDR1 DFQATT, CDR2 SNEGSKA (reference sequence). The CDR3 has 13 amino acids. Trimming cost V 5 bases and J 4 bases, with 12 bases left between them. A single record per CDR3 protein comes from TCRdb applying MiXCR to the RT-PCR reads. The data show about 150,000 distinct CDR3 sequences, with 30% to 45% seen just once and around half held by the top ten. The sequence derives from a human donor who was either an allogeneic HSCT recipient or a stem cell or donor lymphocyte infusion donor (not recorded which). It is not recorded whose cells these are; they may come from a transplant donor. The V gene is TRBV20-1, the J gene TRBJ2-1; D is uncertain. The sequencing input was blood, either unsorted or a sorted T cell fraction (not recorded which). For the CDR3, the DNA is TGCAGTGCTGATGACTGGACGTACAATGAGCAGTTCTTC. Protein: CSADDWTYNEQFF.